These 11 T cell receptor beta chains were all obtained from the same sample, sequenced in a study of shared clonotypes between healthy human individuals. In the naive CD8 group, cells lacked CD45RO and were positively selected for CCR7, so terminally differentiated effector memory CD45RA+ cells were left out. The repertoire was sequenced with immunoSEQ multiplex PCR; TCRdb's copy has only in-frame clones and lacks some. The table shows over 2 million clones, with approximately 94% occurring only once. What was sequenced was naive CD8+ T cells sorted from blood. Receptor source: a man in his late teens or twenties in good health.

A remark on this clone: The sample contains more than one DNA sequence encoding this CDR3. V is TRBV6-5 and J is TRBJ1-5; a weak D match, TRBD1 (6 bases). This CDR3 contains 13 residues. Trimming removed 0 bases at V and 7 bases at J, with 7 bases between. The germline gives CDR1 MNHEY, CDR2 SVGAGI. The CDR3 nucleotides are TGTGCCAGCAGTTACTCGAGGGGGCAGCCCCAGCATTTT. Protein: CASSYSRGQPQHF.

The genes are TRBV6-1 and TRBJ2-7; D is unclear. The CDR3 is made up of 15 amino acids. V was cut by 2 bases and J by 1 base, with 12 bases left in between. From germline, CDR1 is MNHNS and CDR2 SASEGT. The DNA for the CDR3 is TGTGCCAGCAGTGAATCGGTCAACCCTTCCTACGAGCAGTACTTC. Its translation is CASSESVNPSYEQYF.

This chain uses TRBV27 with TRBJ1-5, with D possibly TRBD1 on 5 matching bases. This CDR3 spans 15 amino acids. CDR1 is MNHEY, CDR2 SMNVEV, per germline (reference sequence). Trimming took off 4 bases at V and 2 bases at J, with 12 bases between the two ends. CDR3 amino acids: CASSWYGGRNQPQHF. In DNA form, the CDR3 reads TGTGCCAGCAGTTGGTACGGGGGACGCAATCAGCCCCAGCATTTT.

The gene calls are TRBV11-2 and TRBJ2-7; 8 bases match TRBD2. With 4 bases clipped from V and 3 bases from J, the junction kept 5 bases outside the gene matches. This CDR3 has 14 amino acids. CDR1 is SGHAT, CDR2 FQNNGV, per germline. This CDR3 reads CASSSDGGGYEQYF. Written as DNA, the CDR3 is TGTGCCAGCAGCTCGGACGGGGGGGGCTACGAGCAGTACTTC.

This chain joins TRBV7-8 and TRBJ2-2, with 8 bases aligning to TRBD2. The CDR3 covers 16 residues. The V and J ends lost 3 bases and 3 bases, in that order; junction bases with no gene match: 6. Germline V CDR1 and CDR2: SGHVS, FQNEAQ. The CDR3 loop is CASSFPGGLDTGELFF. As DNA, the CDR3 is TGTGCCAGCAGCTTTCCGGGGGGGCTGGACACCGGGGAGCTGTTTTTT. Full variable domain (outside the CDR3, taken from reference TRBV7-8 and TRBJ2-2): GAGVSQSPRYKVAKRGQDVALRCDPISGHVSLFWYQQALGQGPEFLTYFQNEAQLDKSGLPSDRFFAERPEGSVSTLKIQRTQQEDSAVYLCASSFPGGLDTGELFFGEGSRLTVL.

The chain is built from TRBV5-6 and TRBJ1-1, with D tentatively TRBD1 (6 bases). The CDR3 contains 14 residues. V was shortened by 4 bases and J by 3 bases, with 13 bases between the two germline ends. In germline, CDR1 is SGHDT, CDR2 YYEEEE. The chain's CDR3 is CASSLGAGHTEAFF. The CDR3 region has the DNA TGTGCCAGCAGCCTGGGGGCTGGTCACACTGAAGCTTTCTTT.

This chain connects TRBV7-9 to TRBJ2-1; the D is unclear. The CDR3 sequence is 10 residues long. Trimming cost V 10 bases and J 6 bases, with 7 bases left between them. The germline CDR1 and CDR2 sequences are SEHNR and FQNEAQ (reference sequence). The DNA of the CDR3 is TGTGCCATACTCCTCAATGAGCAGTTCTTC. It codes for CAILLNEQFF.

The CDR3 loop is CASSHPTGGEQFF. CDR3 in DNA: TGTGCCAGCAGTCATCCCACGGGGGGTGAGCAGTTCTTC. The chain is built from TRBV6-5 and TRBJ2-1, with TRBD2 matching 7 bases. The CDR3 contains 13 residues. CDR1 is MNHEY, CDR2 SVGAGI, per germline. V lost 5 bases to trimming and J lost 9 bases; unmatched junction nucleotides: 7.

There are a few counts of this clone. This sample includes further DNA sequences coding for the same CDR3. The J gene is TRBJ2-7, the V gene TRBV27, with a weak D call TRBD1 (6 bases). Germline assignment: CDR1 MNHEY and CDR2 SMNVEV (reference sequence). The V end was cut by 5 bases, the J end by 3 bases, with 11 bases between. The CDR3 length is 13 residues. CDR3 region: CASSVQGIYEQYF. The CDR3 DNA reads TGTGCCAGCAGTGTGCAGGGGATCTACGAGCAGTACTTC.

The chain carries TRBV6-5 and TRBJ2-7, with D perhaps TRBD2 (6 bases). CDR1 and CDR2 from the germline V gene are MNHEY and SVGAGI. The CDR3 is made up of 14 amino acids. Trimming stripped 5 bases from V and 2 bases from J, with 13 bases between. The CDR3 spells CASSLSGSTYEQYF. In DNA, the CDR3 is TGTGCCAGCAGTCTTAGCGGATCGACCTACGAGCAGTACTTC.

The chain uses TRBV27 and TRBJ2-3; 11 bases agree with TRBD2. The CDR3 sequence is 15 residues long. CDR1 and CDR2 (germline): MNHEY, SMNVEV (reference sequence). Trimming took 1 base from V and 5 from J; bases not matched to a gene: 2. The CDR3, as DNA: TGTGCCAGCAGTTTATTAGGACTAGCGGGAGATACGCAGTATTTT. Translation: CASSLLGLAGDTQYF.